This TCR beta chain was captured by sequencing in a study of control samples from healthy donors and cancer patients. The CDR3 contains 16 residues. Germline V gene lookup returns CDR1 SGHTA and CDR2 FQGNSA. The trim removed 6 bases at V and 0 bases at J, leaving 4 bases unmatched. Repertoires were generated with immunoSEQ multiplex PCR, while TCRdb's copy carries only in-frame clones and drops some. The sample has approximately 130,000 clones; 70% to 90% are singletons. Sequenced material: blood. The sequence derives from a man between 45 and 60 years old in good health. The V gene is TRBV7-2, the J gene TRBJ1-3, with 11 positions matching TRBD1. CDR3 in amino acids: CASSRDRGTSGNTIYF. In nucleotides, the CDR3 is TGTGCCAGCAGTCGGGACAGGGGGACCTCTGGAAACACCATATATTTT. Together with reference TRBV7-2 and TRBJ1-3, the CDR3 gives the full variable domain: GAGVSQSPSNKVTEKGKDVELRCDPISGHTALYWYRQSLGQGLEFLIYFQGNSAPDKSGLPSDRFSAERTGGSVSTLTIQRTQQEDSAVYLCASSRDRGTSGNTIYFGEGSWLTVV.